The next 12 T cell receptor beta chains were all read from a single sample in a study of early T cells in non-severe SARS-CoV-2 infection. TCRdb re-derived calls from the 5' RACE reads in MiXCR, one entry per CDR3 protein. Of more than 50,000 distinct CDR3 sequences listed, around 12% were seen once; the top ten hold about 5%. Sequencing was done on a sample of whole blood. Source of these receptors: an adult who was a healthcare worker with PCR-confirmed SARS-CoV-2 infection or an uninfected control (not recorded which).

This clonotype has a count of ten or more. V and J are TRBV7-9 and TRBJ1-1, with D uncertain. Germline V gives CDR1 SEHNR, CDR2 FQNEAQ (reference sequence). V was trimmed by 5 bases and J by 0 bases, leaving 10 bases between them. The CDR3 runs 14 residues. The CDR3 here is CASSLYGMNTEAFF. CDR3 sequence (DNA): TGTGCCAGCAGCCTGTATGGGATGAACACTGAAGCTTTCTTT. The whole variable domain, remainder taken from reference TRBV7-9 and TRBJ1-1, is DTGVSQNPRHKITKRGQNVTFRCDPISEHNRLYWYRQTLGQGPEFLTYFQNEAQLEKSRLLSDRFSAERPKGSFSTLEIQRTEQGDSAMYLCASSLYGMNTEAFFGQGTRLTVV.

This clonotype appeared many times. The chain recombines TRBV12-3 or TRBV12-4 with TRBJ1-1, with 7 bases fitting TRBD1. Trimming removed 4 bases from V and 8 bases from J; junction bases left unmatched: 10. This CDR3 region has 14 residues. This CDR3 reads CASSSGLRDREAFF. The DNA for the CDR3 is TGTGCCAGCAGTTCGGGCCTCCGGGACAGAGAAGCTTTCTTT.

A few counts support this clonotype. V and J are TRBV29-1 and TRBJ2-1; 8 bases fit TRBD1. J was trimmed by 7 bases and V by 6 bases; bases with no gene match: 8. The CDR3 consists of 13 residues. Germline lookup yields CDR1 SQVTM and CDR2 ANQGSEA. The CDR3 DNA follows: TGCAGCGTGAACAGGGGGACGGTAAATGAGCAGTTCTTC. Translated, it gives CSVNRGTVNEQFF.

This clonotype was counted many times. CDR3 DNA sequence: TGCGCCAGCAGCCCCGCTCAAACAGGAGTGAACACTGAAGCTTTCTTT. Encoded protein: CASSPAQTGVNTEAFF. The rearrangement joins TRBV5-1 to TRBJ1-1; tentatively, D is TRBD1 (5 bases). The CDR3 is 16 residues long. CDR1 is SGHRS and CDR2 is YFSETQ in the germline V gene. Between the trimmed V and J ends, which lost 4 bases and 0 bases, there was a span of 16 bases.

J is TRBJ2-3 and V is TRBV6-5; a weak D match, TRBD1 (7 bases). Germline assignment: CDR1 MNHEY and CDR2 SVGAGI. V was clipped by 6 bases and J by 4 bases, with 11 bases between them. This CDR3 region has 13 residues. The CDR3 DNA reads TGTGCCAGCAGGGAGGGGACAGCAGATACGCAGTATTTT. This encodes CASREGTADTQYF.

J is TRBJ2-7 and V is TRBV20-1; 9 bases match TRBD2. Per germline, CDR1 DFQATT and CDR2 SNEGSKA (reference sequence). The CDR3 is made up of 14 amino acids. The V gene end was trimmed by 3 bases and the J gene end by 4 bases; junction bases not matched to a gene: 7. DNA of the CDR3: TGCAGTGCTAGTATTGCTAGCGGGATGTACGAGCAGTACTTC. Its translation is CSASIASGMYEQYF.

The genes are TRBV5-5 and TRBJ2-1, with 7 positions matching TRBD1. CDR3 length: 13 residues. The junction had 5 bases not matched to a gene; V was cut back by 4 bases and J by 7 bases. Per germline, CDR1 SGHKS and CDR2 YYEKEE (reference sequence). The chain's CDR3 is CASSIGTVNEQFF. CDR3 nucleotide sequence: TGTGCCAGCAGCATAGGGACAGTTAATGAGCAGTTCTTC. The entire variable domain, with the rest obtained from reference TRBV5-5 and TRBJ2-1, is as follows: DAGVTQSPTHLIKTRGQQVTLRCSPISGHKSVSWYQQVLGQGPQFIFQYYEKEERGRGNFPDRFSARQFPNYSSELNVNALLLGDSALYLCASSIGTVNEQFFGPGTRLTVL.

The table lists this clonotype with a few counts. This chain links TRBV19 with TRBJ1-1; 8 positions match TRBD1. Trimming took 3 bases from V and 4 from J; bases not matched to a gene: 4. The CDR3 totals 14 residues. Germline CDR1 and CDR2: LNHDA and SQIVND (reference sequence). CDR3 in DNA: TGTGCCAGTAGTATGCAGGGGGCGGTCACTGAAGCTTTCTTT. It codes for CASSMQGAVTEAFF.

The V call is TRBV5-1, the J call TRBJ1-6, with a possible D match to TRBD1 (5 bases). V was pared by 1 base and J by 7 bases, with 15 bases between. The germline V gene has CDR1 SGHRS and CDR2 YFSETQ. The CDR3 loop spans 16 amino acids. The CDR3 DNA reads TGCGCCAGCAGCTTGAATTGGGGAGAGGGGAATTCACCCCTCCACTTT. Translated, it gives CASSLNWGEGNSPLHF.

In this sample, this clonotype turned up many times. The J gene is TRBJ1-1, the V gene TRBV10-3; D not resolved. V gave up 4 bases and J gave up 1 base, with 7 bases separating them. The CDR3 runs to 13 residues. The V gene's germline CDR1 is ENHRY and CDR2 SYGVKD. This CDR3 is CAISVARNTEAFF. In DNA form, the CDR3 reads TGTGCCATCAGTGTAGCCCGGAACACTGAAGCTTTCTTT.

At least ten counts were recorded for this clonotype. The chain employs TRBV6-4 and TRBJ2-1; 9 positions agree with TRBD2. Germline-derived CDR1 and CDR2 are MRHNA and SNTAGT. The CDR3 sequence is 15 residues long. Losses at the gene ends were 2 bases for V and 3 bases for J; bases not matched to a gene: 2. CDR3 region: CASSDERGDYNEQFF. The CDR3 bases are TGTGCCAGCAGTGACGAGCGGGGGGACTACAATGAGCAGTTCTTC.

By its share, this clonotype is medium-sized (0.01 to 0.1%). The chain joins TRBV3-1 to TRBJ1-3; D not certain. This CDR3 is built from 13 residues. Germline V CDR1 and CDR2: LGHDT, YNNKEL (reference sequence). The germline V and J ends were trimmed by 0 bases and 4 bases, with 4 bases remaining between them. The CDR3 nucleotides read TGTGCCAGCAGCCAAGACCTCGGAAACACCATATATTTT. Amino acids: CASSQDLGNTIYF.